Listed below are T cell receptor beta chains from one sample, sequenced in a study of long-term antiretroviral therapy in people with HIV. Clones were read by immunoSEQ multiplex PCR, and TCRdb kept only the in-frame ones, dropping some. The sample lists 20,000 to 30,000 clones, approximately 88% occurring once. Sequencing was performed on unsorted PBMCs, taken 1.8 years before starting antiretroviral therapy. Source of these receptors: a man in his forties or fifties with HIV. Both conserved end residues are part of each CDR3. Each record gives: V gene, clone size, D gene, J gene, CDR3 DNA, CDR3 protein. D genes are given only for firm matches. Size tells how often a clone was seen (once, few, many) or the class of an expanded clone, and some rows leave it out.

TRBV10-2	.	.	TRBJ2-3	TGCGCCAGCAGTGAGTCGTCCATAGAAGATGGGCAGTATTTT	CASSESSIEDGQYF
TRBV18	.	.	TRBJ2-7	TGTGCCAGCTCATCCTACCGGGGAACGGCGTGGGAACAGTACTTC	CASSSYRGTAWEQYF
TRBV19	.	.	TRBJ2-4	TGTGCCAGTAGTATAGATCGGGCCAAAAACATTCAGTACTTC	CASSIDRAKNIQYF
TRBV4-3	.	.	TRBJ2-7	TGCGCCAGCAGCCAAGTGTTCAACAGGCAGAGCTCCTACGAGCAGTACTTC	CASSQVFNRQSSYEQYF
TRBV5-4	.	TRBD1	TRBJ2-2	TGTGCCAGCAGCTTGTTTGGGACAGGGCCAACCGGGGAGCTGTTTTTT	CASSLFGTGPTGELFF
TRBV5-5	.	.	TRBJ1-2	TGTGCCAGCAGCTTGGCCTGGGACATTTATGGCTACACCTTC	CASSLAWDIYGYTF
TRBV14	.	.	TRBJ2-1	TGTGCCAGCAGCCAAGTTACAGCCGCTTGGCAGTTCTTC	CASSQVTAAWQFF
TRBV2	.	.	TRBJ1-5	TGTGCCAGCAGTTCCCAGCGCAATCAGCCCCAGCATTTT	CASSSQRNQPQHF
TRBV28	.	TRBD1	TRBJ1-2	TGTGCCAGCAGTCCCCCGAACGCCGGGACAGGGGCGTATGGCTACACCTTC	CASSPPNAGTGAYGYTF
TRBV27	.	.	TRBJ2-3	TGTGCCAGCAGACCCTTGGGGGGCACAGATACGCAGTATTTT	CASRPLGGTDTQYF
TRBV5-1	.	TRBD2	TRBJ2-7	TGCGCCAGCAGCCGACTTGTCGGGCGGGGGATCTACGAGCAGTACTTC	CASSRLVGRGIYEQYF
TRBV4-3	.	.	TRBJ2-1	TGCGCCAGCAGCCAAGATAGCACGGACAATGAGCAGTTCTTC	CASSQDSTDNEQFF
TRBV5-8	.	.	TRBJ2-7	TGTGCCAGCAGCTTGAGGGGAATGTCCTACGAGCAGTACTTC	CASSLRGMSYEQYF
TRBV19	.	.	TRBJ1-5	TGTGCCAGTAGTATACCCAGGAATCAGCCCCAGCATTTT	CASSIPRNQPQHF
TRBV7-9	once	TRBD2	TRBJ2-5	TGTGCCAGCAGCGGAGGGACTAGCGGGCTCTTTCTGGAGACCCAGTACTTC	CASSGGTSGLFLETQYF
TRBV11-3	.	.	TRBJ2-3	TGTGCCAGCAGCTTCGGGCGGTTGGGTACGCAGTATTTT	CASSFGRLGTQYF
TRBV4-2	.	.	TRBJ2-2	TGTGCCAGCAGCCAAGATCGGGGCCCTTCCCGGGAGCTGTTTTTT	CASSQDRGPSRELFF
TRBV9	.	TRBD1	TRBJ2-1	TGTGCCAGCAGCGTTTCGGGGACAGGGGGAAATGAGCAGTTCTTC	CASSVSGTGGNEQFF
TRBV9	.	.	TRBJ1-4	TGTGCCAGCAGCCACTCATTAGCGACAGGAAATAATGAAAAACTGTTTTTT	CASSHSLATGNNEKLFF
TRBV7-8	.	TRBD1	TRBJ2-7	TGTGCCAGCAGCTTCCGGGACAGGGGGCGTTACGAGCAGTACTTC	CASSFRDRGRYEQYF
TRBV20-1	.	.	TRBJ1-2	TGCAGTGCTCTTTTCCCGGGTGGCTACACCTTC	CSALFPGGYTF
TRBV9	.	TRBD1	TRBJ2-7	TGTGCCAGCAGCTCTAGGGGGGACAGGGTGTCCTACGAGCAGTACTTC	CASSSRGDRVSYEQYF
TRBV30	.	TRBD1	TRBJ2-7	TGTGCCTGGAATCCCGGACAGGCCTACGAGCAGTACTTC	CAWNPGQAYEQYF
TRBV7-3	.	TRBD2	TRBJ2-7	TGTGCCAGCAGCATCTGGCCCGCCGACGGGGGGAGTTACTTCGAGCAGTACTTC	CASSIWPADGGSYFEQYF
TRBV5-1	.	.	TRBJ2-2	TGCGCCAGCAGCTACACAGGGTGGGGCACCGGGGAGCTGTTTTTT	CASSYTGWGTGELFF
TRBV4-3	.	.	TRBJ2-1	TGCGCCAGCAGCCAAGTTTACAGATCGTACAATGAGCAGTTCTTC	CASSQVYRSYNEQFF
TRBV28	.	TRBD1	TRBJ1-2	TGTGCCAGCAGCGGGACAGACACTAACTATGGCTACACCTTC	CASSGTDTNYGYTF
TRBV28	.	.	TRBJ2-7	TGTGCCAGCAGTTCAGGGGCAAGCTACGAGCAGTACTTC	CASSSGASYEQYF
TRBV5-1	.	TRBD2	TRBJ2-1	TGCGCCAGCAGCTTCCCTAGCGGGGGGTACAATGAGCAGTTCTTC	CASSFPSGGYNEQFF
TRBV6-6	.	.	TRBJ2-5	TGTGCCAGCAGTTCAAGAGAGACCCAGTACTTC	CASSSRETQYF
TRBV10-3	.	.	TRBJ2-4	TGTGCCATCAGTGAGGGGGGAGACTCCATTTTTAGCATTCAGTACTTC	CAISEGGDSIFSIQYF
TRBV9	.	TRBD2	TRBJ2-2	TGTGCCAGCAGCGTACTAGCGGGGGGGAACACCGGGGAGCTGTTTTTT	CASSVLAGGNTGELFF
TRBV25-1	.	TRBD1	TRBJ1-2	TGTGCCAGCAGTGACCCCGGGACAGGGGCCAACTATGGCTACACCTTC	CASSDPGTGANYGYTF
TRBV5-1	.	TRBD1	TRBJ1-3	TGCGCCAGCAGCTTGGAGTCGATGGGACAGGGAAAAACGGACACCATATATTTT	CASSLESMGQGKTDTIYF
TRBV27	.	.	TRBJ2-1	TGTGCCAGCAGTTTCTGGGACTCTAGGACGGACGAGCAGTTCTTC	CASSFWDSRTDEQFF
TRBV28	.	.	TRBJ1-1	TGTGCCAGCAGTACCATGAACACTGAAGCTTTCTTT	CASSTMNTEAFF
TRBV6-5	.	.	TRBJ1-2	TGTGCCAGCCGCCTCCGAAATAACTATGGCTACACCTTC	CASRLRNNYGYTF
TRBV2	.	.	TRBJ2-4	TGTGCCAGCAGGACAATAGCCAAAAACATTCAGTACTTC	CASRTIAKNIQYF
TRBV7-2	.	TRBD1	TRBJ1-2	TGTGCCAGCAGCTTAGCCGGGACAGGGATACCTTGGGAGGGCTACACCTTC	CASSLAGTGIPWEGYTF
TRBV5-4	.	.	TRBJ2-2	TGTGCCAGCACCCGTGGCGGGCCAGGAAGTATTACCGGGGAGCTGTTTTTT	CASTRGGPGSITGELFF
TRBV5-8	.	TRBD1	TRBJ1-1	TGTGCCAGCACCCGGACAGGCCAAGGGAACACTGAAGCTTTCTTT	CASTRTGQGNTEAFF
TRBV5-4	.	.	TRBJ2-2	TGTGCCAGCATCCAGGGTCGGGAGCTGTTTTTT	CASIQGRELFF
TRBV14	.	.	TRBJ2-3	TGTGCCAGCAGCCAGCCCTCTTTCACAGATACGCAGTATTTT	CASSQPSFTDTQYF
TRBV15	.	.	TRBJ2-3	TGTGCCACCAGCAGGGTCATGGCAGATACGCAGTATTTT	CATSRVMADTQYF
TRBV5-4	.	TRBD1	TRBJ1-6	TGTGCCAGCAGACGGGACAGGGGGGATTCACCCCTCCACTTT	CASRRDRGDSPLHF
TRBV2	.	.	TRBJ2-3	TGTGCCAGCAGTGAAGCGCTTCGTGGAAGAGGCACAGATACGCAGTATTTT	CASSEALRGRGTDTQYF
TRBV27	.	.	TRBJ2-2	TGTGCCAGCGTGACCTATACACGTCCCGGGGAGCTGTTTTTT	CASVTYTRPGELFF
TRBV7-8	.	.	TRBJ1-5	TGTGCCAGCAGCTTACGCCCGTATAGCAATCAGCCCCAGCATTTT	CASSLRPYSNQPQHF
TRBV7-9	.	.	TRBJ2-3	TGTGCCAGCAGCTTAGAGGGGCGCACAGATACGCAGTATTTT	CASSLEGRTDTQYF
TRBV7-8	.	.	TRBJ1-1	TGTGCCAGCAGCTTAGCTTCGAGTCTCACTGAAGCTTTCTTT	CASSLASSLTEAFF
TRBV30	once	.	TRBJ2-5	TGTGCCTGGAATTGGGGCGGCCAGACCCAGTACTTC	CAWNWGGQTQYF
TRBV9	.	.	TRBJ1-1	TGTGCCAGCAGCGTAGGAGGGGAGTACGGTACGACTTTCTTT	CASSVGGEYGTTFF
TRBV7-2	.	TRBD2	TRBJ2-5	TGTGCCAGCAGCTTCCAGCGGGGGGACCGGGAGACCCAGTACTTC	CASSFQRGDRETQYF
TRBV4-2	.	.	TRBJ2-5	TGTGCCAGCAGCCAAGACGTAGGGCAGGGGCAGACCCAGTACTTC	CASSQDVGQGQTQYF
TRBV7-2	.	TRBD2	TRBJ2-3	TGTGCCAGCAGCCCCGGACTAGCGGGGCACCCTAGCACAGATACGCAGTATTTT	CASSPGLAGHPSTDTQYF
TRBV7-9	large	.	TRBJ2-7	TGTGCCAGCAGCCTTTCTTACGAGCAGTACTTC	CASSLSYEQYF
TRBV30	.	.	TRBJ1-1	TGTGCCTGGAGACGAGGGGTGAACACTGAAGCTTTCTTT	CAWRRGVNTEAFF
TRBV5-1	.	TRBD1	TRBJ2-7	TGCGCCAGCCGGAATCCCGGGACAGGCTCCTACGAGCAGTACTTC	CASRNPGTGSYEQYF
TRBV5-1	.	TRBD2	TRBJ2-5	TGCGCCAGCAGCTTTAGTACTCGTAGCGGGGCCGGAGAGACCCAGTACTTC	CASSFSTRSGAGETQYF
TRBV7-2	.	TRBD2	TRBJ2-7	TGTGCCAGCAGCGCAGCGGGACTAGGCAAATACGAGCAGTACTTC	CASSAAGLGKYEQYF